This entry features one T cell receptor beta chain sequence. As yet, its antigen is unknown. Treatment specified: roughly nine-day PBMC culture with coronavirus spike peptide pools or control peptides (ViraFEST assay). This entry belongs to a study of vaccination and CD4 T cells after COVID-19. Study as a whole: Cultures designated as controls were supplied with a CEFX pool, an HIV-1 Nef pool, or no peptide.

With the Oncomine TCR Beta short-read assay, DNA from cultured CD4+ T cells was sequenced. DNA came from CD4+ T cells after culture. TCRdb recomputed calls from the PCR reads with MiXCR, one row per CDR3 protein. Of tens of thousands of distinct CDR3 sequences detected, over 55% appear once; the ten largest clones hold around 15%. The V gene lost 4 bases and the J gene lost 6 bases, with 7 bases spanning the gap. The CDR3 runs 12 residues. CDR1 SNHLY and CDR2 FYNNEI come from the germline V gene. Sequenced material: CD4+ T cells from blood, cultured in vitro, taken after SARS-CoV-2 vaccination. The sequence was collected from a human donor who received a COVID-19 vaccine. The chain joins TRBV2 to TRBJ1-5; D gene unclear. The CDR3 DNA is TGTGCCAGCAGTGTTTTGCGTCAGCCCCAGCATTTT. Its translation: CASSVLRQPQHF. The whole variable domain, filled in from reference TRBV2 and TRBJ1-5, reads EPEVTQTPSHQVTQMGQEVILRCVPISNHLYFYWYRQILGQKVEFLVSFYNNEISEKSEIFDDQFSVERPDGSNFTLKIRSTKLEDSAMYFCASSVLRQPQHFGDGTRLSIL.